These 4 T cell receptor beta chains came from one sample sequenced in a study of cytomegalovirus exposure and HLA in healthy donors. The PCR ran on 60 Vbeta and 13 Jbeta primers. The assay was immunoSEQ multiplex PCR, and TCRdb's table has in-frame clones only and misses some. The sample records 150,000 to 180,000 clones, approximately 82% being singletons. The sample was PBMCs. These receptor sequences come from a woman aged 45-60 years in good health and CMV-seropositive.

The genes are TRBV9 and TRBJ1-4; no clear D. With 2 bases removed from V and 7 bases from J, the gap between germline ends came to 12 bases. Looked up from germline, CDR1 is SGDLS and CDR2 is YYNGEE. The CDR3 loop spans 14 amino acids. CDR3 region: CASSVGGSSEKLFF. CDR3 DNA sequence: TGTGCCAGCAGCGTCGGCGGATCTAGTGAAAAACTGTTTTTT.

This clone has a single count. This chain connects TRBV6-4 to TRBJ1-6; 9 nucleotides agree with TRBD1. Unmatched junction bases numbered 1, after V lost 3 bases and J lost 7 bases. The CDR3 contains 14 residues. Germline loops: CDR1 MRHNA, CDR2 SNTAGT. Here the CDR3 reads CASSEGTGNSPLHF. The CDR3 nucleotides read TGTGCCAGCAGTGAAGGGACAGGGAATTCACCCCTCCACTTT.

V is TRBV7-2 and J is TRBJ2-1; D perhaps matches TRBD2 (5 bases). The CDR3 is 15 residues long. Germline V gives CDR1 SGHTA, CDR2 FQGNSA. Trimming took 1 base from V and 9 from J, leaving 16 bases between them. CDR3 nucleotides: TGTGCCAGCAGCTTAGGTGGGCTAGCTGTTGGTGAGCAGTTCTTC. Protein sequence: CASSLGGLAVGEQFF.

This chain's CDR3 is CSVDGGLTEAFF. The CDR3 DNA reads as TGCAGCGTCGATGGAGGTTTGACTGAAGCTTTCTTT. The J gene is TRBJ1-1, the V gene TRBV29-1; no reliable D call. The germline gives CDR1 SQVTM, CDR2 ANQGSEA. The CDR3 consists of 12 residues. Trimming pared 6 bases from V and 5 bases from J, leaving 13 bases between.